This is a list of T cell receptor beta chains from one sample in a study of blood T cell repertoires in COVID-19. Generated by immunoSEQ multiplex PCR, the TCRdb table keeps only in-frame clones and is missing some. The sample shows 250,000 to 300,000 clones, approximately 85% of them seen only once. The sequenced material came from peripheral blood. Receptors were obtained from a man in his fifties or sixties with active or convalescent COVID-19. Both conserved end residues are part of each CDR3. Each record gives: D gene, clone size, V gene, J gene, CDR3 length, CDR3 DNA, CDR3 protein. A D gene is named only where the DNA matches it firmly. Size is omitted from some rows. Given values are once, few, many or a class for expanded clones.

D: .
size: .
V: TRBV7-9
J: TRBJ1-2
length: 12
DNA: TGTGCCAGCAGCCCCGACTTGTATGGCTACACCTTC
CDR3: CASSPDLYGYTF

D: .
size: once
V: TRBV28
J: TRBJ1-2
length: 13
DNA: TGTGCCAGCAGTCCCCCGAGGAGCTATGGCTACACCTTC
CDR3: CASSPPRSYGYTF

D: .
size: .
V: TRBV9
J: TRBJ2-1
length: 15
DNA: TGTGCCAGCAGCGTAGGGACACCGGCCTACAATGAGCAGTTCTTC
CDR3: CASSVGTPAYNEQFF

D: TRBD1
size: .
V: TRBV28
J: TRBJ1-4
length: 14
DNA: TGTGCCAGCAGTCGGACAGGGGGAGGCGAAAAACTGTTTTTT
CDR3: CASSRTGGGEKLFF

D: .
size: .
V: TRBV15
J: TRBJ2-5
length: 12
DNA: TGTGCCACAATGGGGGGACAAGAGACCCAGTACTTC
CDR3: CATMGGQETQYF

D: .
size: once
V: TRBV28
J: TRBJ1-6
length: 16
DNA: TGTGCCAGCAGTTTAGTGGGACTGCTAAGTAGTTCACCCCTCCACTTT
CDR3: CASSLVGLLSSSPLHF

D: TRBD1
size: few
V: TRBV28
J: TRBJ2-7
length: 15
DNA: TGTGCCAGCAGTTTCATCCGGGACAGGGGTGGCGAGCAGTACTTC
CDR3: CASSFIRDRGGEQYF

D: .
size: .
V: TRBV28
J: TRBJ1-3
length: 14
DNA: TGTGCCAGCAGCCGCAGGGGCTCTGGAAACACCATATATTTT
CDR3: CASSRRGSGNTIYF

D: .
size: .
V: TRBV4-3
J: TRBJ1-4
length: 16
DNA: TGCGCCAGCAGCCAAGATGATCTTGGGGGGAGCGAAAAACTGTTTTTT
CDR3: CASSQDDLGGSEKLFF

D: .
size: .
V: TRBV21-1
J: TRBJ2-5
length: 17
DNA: TGTGCCAGCAGCAAAGCGGTTCGGGGGCGGGGGCAAGAGACCCAGTACTTC
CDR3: CASSKAVRGRGQETQYF

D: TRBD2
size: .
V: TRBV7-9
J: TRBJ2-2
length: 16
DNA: TGTGCCAGCAGCCCCATTTTAGCGGGAGGGTCCGGGGAGCTGTTTTTT
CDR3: CASSPILAGGSGELFF

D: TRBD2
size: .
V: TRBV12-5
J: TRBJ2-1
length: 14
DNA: TGTGCTAGTGGTCCGGGACTAGCGATTAATGAGCAGTTCTTC
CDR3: CASGPGLAINEQFF

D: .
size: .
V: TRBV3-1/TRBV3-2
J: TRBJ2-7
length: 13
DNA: TGTGCCAGCAGCTCTCCCTCGAGTTACGAGCAGTACTTC
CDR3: CASSSPSSYEQYF

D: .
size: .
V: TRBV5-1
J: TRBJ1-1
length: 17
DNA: TGCGCCAGCAGCCGTTATCGTGATCAATACTCCAACACTGAAGCTTTCTTT
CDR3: CASSRYRDQYSNTEAFF

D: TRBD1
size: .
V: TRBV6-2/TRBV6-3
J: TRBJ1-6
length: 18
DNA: TGTGCCAGCAGCTCCCCCGACAGGGGGTCCTTCTATAATTCACCCCTCCACTTT
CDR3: CASSSPDRGSFYNSPLHF

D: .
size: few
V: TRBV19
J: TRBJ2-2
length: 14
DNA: TGTGCCAGTAGTATAGACGGTCAATTGAGGGAGCTGTTTTTT
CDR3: CASSIDGQLRELFF

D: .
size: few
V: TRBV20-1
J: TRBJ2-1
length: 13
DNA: TGCAGTGCTAGTTCCATTTCCTACAATGAGCAGTTCTTC
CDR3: CSASSISYNEQFF

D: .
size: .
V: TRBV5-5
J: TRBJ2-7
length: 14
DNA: TGTGCCAGCAGCTTCACGGGAGAGAGAAGCGAGCAGTACTTC
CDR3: CASSFTGERSEQYF

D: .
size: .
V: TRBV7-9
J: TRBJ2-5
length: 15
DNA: TGTGCCAGCAGCTTAGCAGGAGGGCGAGAAGAGACCCAGTACTTC
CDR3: CASSLAGGREETQYF

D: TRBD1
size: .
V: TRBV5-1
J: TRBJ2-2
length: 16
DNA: TGCGCCAGCAGCTTGGGAGGGACAGCTAACACCGGGGAGCTGTTTTTT
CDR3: CASSLGGTANTGELFF

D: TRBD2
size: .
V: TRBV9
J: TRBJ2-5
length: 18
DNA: TGTGCCAGCAGCTCCCCCGGGACTAGCGGGAGAAATAAAGAGACCCAGTACTTC
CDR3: CASSSPGTSGRNKETQYF

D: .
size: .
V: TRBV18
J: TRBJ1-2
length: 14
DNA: TGTGCCAGCTCACCGGGCAGGGGCTACTATGGCTACACCTTC
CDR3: CASSPGRGYYGYTF

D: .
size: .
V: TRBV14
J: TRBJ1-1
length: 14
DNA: TGTGCCAGCAGCCAAGCGGGACACTCCACTGAAGCTTTCTTT
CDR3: CASSQAGHSTEAFF

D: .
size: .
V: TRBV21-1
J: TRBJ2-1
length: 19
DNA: TGTGCCAGCAGCAAAGCGCTGAAGGGTGGGGACAGCACCTACAATGAGCAGTTCTTC
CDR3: CASSKALKGGDSTYNEQFF

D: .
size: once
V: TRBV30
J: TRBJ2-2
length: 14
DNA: TGTGCCTGGAGGGGGGGACGGGTGACCGGGGAGCTGTTTTTT
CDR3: CAWRGGRVTGELFF

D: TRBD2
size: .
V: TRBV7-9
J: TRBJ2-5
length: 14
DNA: TGTGCCAGCAGCTCCGTAGCGGGACAAGAGACCCAGTACTTC
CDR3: CASSSVAGQETQYF

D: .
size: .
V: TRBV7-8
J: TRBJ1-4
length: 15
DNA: TGTGCCAGCAGGGGGAACAGACAGACTAATGAAAAACTGTTTTTT
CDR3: CASRGNRQTNEKLFF

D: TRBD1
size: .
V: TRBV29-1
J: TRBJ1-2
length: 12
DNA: TGCAGCGTCGCTTCCGGGACAGACCCCTACACCTTC
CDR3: CSVASGTDPYTF

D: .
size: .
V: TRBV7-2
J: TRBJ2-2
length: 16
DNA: TGTGCCAGCAGCTCGAACAATCCAGGGATCACCGGGGAGCTGTTTTTT
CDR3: CASSSNNPGITGELFF

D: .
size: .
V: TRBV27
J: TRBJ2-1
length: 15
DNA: TGTGCCAGCAGTTTTATTGGGTCTCTCGACGGGGAGCAGTTCTTC
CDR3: CASSFIGSLDGEQFF

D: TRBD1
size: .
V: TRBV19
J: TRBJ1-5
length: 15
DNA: TGTGCCAGTAGTATGCGACAGGGGGGCGTTCAGCCCCAGCATTTT
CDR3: CASSMRQGGVQPQHF

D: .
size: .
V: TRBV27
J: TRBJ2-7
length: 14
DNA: TGTGCCAGCAGTTTGAAGCCTGACTCCTACGAGCAGTACTTC
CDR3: CASSLKPDSYEQYF

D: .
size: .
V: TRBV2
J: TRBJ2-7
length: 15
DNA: TGTGCCAGCAGTGATCTGGGACAAGCAGTATACGAGCAGTACTTC
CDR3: CASSDLGQAVYEQYF

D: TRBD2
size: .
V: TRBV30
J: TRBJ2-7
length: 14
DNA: TGTGCCTGGAGTTCCCTAGCGGGTCCCTACGAGCAGTACTTC
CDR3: CAWSSLAGPYEQYF

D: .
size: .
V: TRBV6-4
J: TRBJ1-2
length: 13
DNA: TGTGCCAGCAGTGTAGGCGAGGACTATGGCTACACCTTC
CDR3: CASSVGEDYGYTF

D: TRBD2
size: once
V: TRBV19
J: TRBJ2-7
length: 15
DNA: TGTGCCAGTAGTACCACTAGCGGGAGGGCAGGCGAGCAGTACTTC
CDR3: CASSTTSGRAGEQYF

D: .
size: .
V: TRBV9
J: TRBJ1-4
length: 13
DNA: TGTGCCAGCAGCAAAAATTCGGGGGAAAAACTGTTTTTT
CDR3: CASSKNSGEKLFF

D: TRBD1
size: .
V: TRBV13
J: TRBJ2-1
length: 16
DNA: TGTGCCAGCAGCTCAGAGGGGGCGGACAGTAAGAATGAGCAGTTCTTC
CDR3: CASSSEGADSKNEQFF

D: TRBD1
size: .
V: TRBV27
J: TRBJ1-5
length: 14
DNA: TGTGCCAGCAGACAGGGGTTTAGCAATCAGCCCCAGCATTTT
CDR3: CASRQGFSNQPQHF

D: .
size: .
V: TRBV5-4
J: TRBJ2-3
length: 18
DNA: TGTGCCAGCAGCTCAGGGGGCGGGAGGGCCCGAAGCACAGATACGCAGTATTTT
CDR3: CASSSGGGRARSTDTQYF

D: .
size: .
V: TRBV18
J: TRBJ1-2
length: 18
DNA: TGTGCCAGCTCACCACCGGCAGGGACACCTAGACCGAACTATGGCTACACCTTC
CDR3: CASSPPAGTPRPNYGYTF

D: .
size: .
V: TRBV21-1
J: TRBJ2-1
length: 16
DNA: TGTGCCAGCAGCAACCGGGACAGCGAAACCTACAATGAGCAGTTCTTC
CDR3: CASSNRDSETYNEQFF

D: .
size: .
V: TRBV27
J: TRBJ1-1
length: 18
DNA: TGTGCCAGCAGACCCGGGACAAACTATCCTCCCATGAACACTGAAGCTTTCTTT
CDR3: CASRPGTNYPPMNTEAFF

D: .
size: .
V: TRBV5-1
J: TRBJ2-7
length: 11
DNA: TGCGCCAGCAGCTTAGGGGACGAGCAGTACTTC
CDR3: CASSLGDEQYF

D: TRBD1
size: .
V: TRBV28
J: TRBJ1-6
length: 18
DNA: TGTGCCAGCAGTTCCCCCGGCGAGGGGGCATTGAATAATTCACCCCTCCACTTT
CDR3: CASSSPGEGALNNSPLHF

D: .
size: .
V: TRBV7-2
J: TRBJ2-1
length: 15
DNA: TGTGCCAGCAGCTTCTCGCCCACGGTCTTAATGGAGCAGTTCTTC
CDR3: CASSFSPTVLMEQFF

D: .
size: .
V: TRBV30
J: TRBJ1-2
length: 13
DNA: TGTGCCTACGGGTCAGATGGCGCTATGGGCTACACCTTC
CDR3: CAYGSDGAMGYTF

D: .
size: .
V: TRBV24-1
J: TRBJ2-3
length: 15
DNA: TGTGCCACCAGCGAGGGTGGTGCTAGCACAGATACGCAGTATTTT
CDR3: CATSEGGASTDTQYF